This passage covers 10 T cell receptor beta chains from one sample sequenced in a study of T-cell reconstitution after alpha-beta-depleted transplantation in children. Unique molecular identifiers featured in how the TCRbeta library was prepared. From the PCR reads, TCRdb called clonotypes with MiXCR, one entry per CDR3 protein. The table includes about 540,000 distinct CDR3 sequences, around 20% detected once. The specimen comprised PBMCs from the stem cell graft donor, sampled from the stem cell graft. These receptors all stem from a human donor who donated a stem cell graft to a child with acute lymphoblastic leukemia.

The chain couples TRBV27 to TRBJ2-7; perhaps D is TRBD1 or TRBD2 (7 bases each). Germline values: CDR1 MNHEY, CDR2 SMNVEV (reference sequence). Trimming took off 7 bases at V and 0 bases at J, with 13 bases between the two ends. This CDR3 has 14 amino acids. The CDR3 sequence is CASKGGDSSYEQYF. In DNA form, the CDR3 reads TGTGCCAGCAAGGGGGGGGACAGCTCCTACGAGCAGTACTTC.

The CDR3 spells CASSGGPIAGPYNEQFF. The CDR3 DNA reads as TGTGCCAGCAGCGGCGGCCCGATAGCGGGACCTTACAATGAGCAGTTCTTC. This chain joins TRBV11-3 and TRBJ2-1; 8 nucleotides line up with TRBD2. The length of the CDR3 is 17 residues. The ends lost 5 bases at V and 4 bases at J; junction bases unmatched: 13. Germline V gives CDR1 SGHNT, CDR2 YENEEA. Supplemented by reference TRBV11-3 and TRBJ2-1, the full variable domain reads EAGVVQSPRYKIIEKKQPVAFWCNPISGHNTLYWYLQNLGQGPELLIRYENEEAVDDSQLPKDRFSAERLKGVDSTLKIQPAELGDSAVYLCASSGGPIAGPYNEQFFGPGTRLTVL.

This clonotype was detected a few times. V and J are TRBV12-3 or TRBV12-4 and TRBJ2-6; D is unclear. V lost 8 bases, J lost 0 bases, and 8 bases lay in between. This CDR3 spans 14 amino acids. The CDR3 protein is CASCSRSGANVLTF. DNA for the CDR3: TGTGCCAGCTGTAGCCGCTCTGGGGCCAACGTCCTGACTTTC.

V and J are TRBV6-2 or TRBV6-3 and TRBJ1-2; possible D gene TRBD1, 6 bases. The V end was cut by 6 bases, the J end by 5 bases, with 16 bases between. The germline CDR1 and CDR2 sequences are MNHEY and SVGEGT. The CDR3 sequence is 14 residues long. The CDR3 sequence is CASSSGGPRYGYTF. The CDR3 nucleotides read TGTGCCAGCAGCTCCGGGGGCCCACGGTATGGCTACACCTTC.

The chain joins TRBV5-1 to TRBJ2-5; TRBD1 aligns across 8 bases. V shed 2 bases, J shed 5 bases, and the junction held 8 bases outside the gene matches. From germline, CDR1 is SGHRS and CDR2 YFSETQ. This CDR3 has 15 residues. CDR3 amino acids: CASSFDRGLRETQYF. In DNA, the CDR3 is TGCGCCAGCAGCTTCGACAGGGGACTTCGGGAGACCCAGTACTTC.

This clonotype was observed a few times. The chain recombines TRBV3-1 with TRBJ2-7; D possibly matches TRBD1 or TRBD2 (5 bases each). From germline, CDR1 is LGHDT and CDR2 YNNKEL (reference sequence). The CDR3 sequence is 13 residues long. The V end was cut by 4 bases, the J end by 2 bases, with 9 bases between. CDR3 DNA: TGTGCCAGCAGCCGAGGGGCTACCTACGAGCAGTACTTC. Translating it yields CASSRGATYEQYF.

This clonotype was detected a few times. This chain uses TRBV7-3 with TRBJ2-1; 7 nucleotides line up with TRBD2. Per germline, CDR1 SGHTA and CDR2 FQGTGA. V shed 2 bases and J 4 bases; nucleotides not matched to a gene: 8. The CDR3 consists of 16 residues. The CDR3 is CASSLLAGSKYNEQFF. The DNA for the CDR3 is TGTGCCAGCAGCTTATTAGCGGGCTCGAAGTACAATGAGCAGTTCTTC.

The V call is TRBV15, the J call TRBJ1-4; D may be TRBD1 (6 bases). The CDR3 has 14 residues. The germline V gene has CDR1 LNHNV and CDR2 YYDKDF (reference sequence). Trimming removed 2 bases at V and 8 bases at J, with 12 bases between. The CDR3 protein is CATSRRGGTEKLFF. Here the CDR3 DNA reads TGTGCCACCAGCAGAAGAGGGGGTACCGAAAAACTGTTTTTT.

This clonotype was seen only a few times. This sequence joins TRBV6-5 and TRBJ2-7; the D gene is possibly TRBD1 (5 bases). Trimming removed 6 bases from V and 3 bases from J, with 12 bases in between. This CDR3 region has 13 residues. Germline V gives CDR1 MNHEY, CDR2 SVGAGI. The CDR3 sequence is CASRLQVGYEQYF. DNA of the CDR3: TGTGCCAGCAGATTACAGGTTGGCTACGAGCAGTACTTC.

The CDR3 DNA is TGTGCCATCAGTGCGGGGGTCAACACCGGGGAGCTGTTTTTT. This encodes CAISAGVNTGELFF. V usage is TRBV10-3 and J usage is TRBJ2-2; a weak D match, TRBD2 (6 bases). The CDR3 is 14 amino acids. CDR1 and CDR2 from the germline V gene are ENHRY and SYGVKD. V was shortened by 4 bases and J by 2 bases, with 8 bases between the two germline ends.